This T cell receptor (beta chain) was found in a study of shared clonotypes between healthy human individuals. V lost 10 bases and J 4 bases, leaving 23 bases between the germline ends. This CDR3 comprises 15 residues. In germline, CDR1 is MNHEY, CDR2 SMNVEV (reference sequence). This clone was seen more than once but under ten times. The donors were all Caucasian adults (living in Nashville, Tennessee). Genomic DNA for unsorted samples, which was extracted with the QIAamp DNA Blood Mini kit, came from about 90 million PBMCs. Every unsorted PBMC PCR replicate was loaded with about 300 ng DNA, approximately 30,000 T cell genomes. Ten immunoSEQ deep assay plates were used by the authors to sequence unsorted PBMC DNA. Clones were read by immunoSEQ multiplex PCR, and TCRdb kept only the in-frame ones, dropping some. This table has fewer than 600,000 clones, 60% to 85% appearing once.

This TCR came from a middle-aged woman in good health. Some clones in this sample may be carry-over from other donors' samples. Material: PBMCs. The J gene is TRBJ2-7, the V gene TRBV27; TRBD2 is a possible D gene (6 bases). The CDR3 reads CATTSLRERKYEQYF. CDR3 in DNA: TGTGCCACCACCAGCCTTCGGGAGAGAAAATACGAGCAGTACTTC.